A single sample is the source of the 21 T cell receptor beta chains below, sequenced in a study of beta chain features in type 1 diabetes. Broader study findings: Moderate yet significant TCRB CDR3 shortening was seen in Type 1 diabetes patients in all four CD4+ subsets.

Their target antigens are unknown. The isolated RNA, all of it, was reverse transcribed, so expressed TCRB transcripts were what got sequenced. Generated by immunoSEQ multiplex PCR, the TCRdb table keeps only in-frame clones and is missing some. The table lists almost 350,000 clones, 9.3% of them singletons, with over 0.95% in the top ten. The sample consisted of central memory CD4+ T cells from blood. Source of these receptors: a man aged 25-45 years with type 1 diabetes.

V usage is TRBV6-5 and J usage is TRBJ2-7; D is ambiguous. Per the germline V gene, CDR1 is MNHEY and CDR2 is SVGAGI. This CDR3 has 11 residues. V was clipped by 7 bases and J by 4 bases, with 8 bases between them. The CDR3 region has the DNA TGTGCCAGCACGAAAGGGTACGAGCAGTACTTC. Translation: CASTKGYEQYF.

This chain uses TRBV28 with TRBJ1-2; no reliable D call. The germline V gene has CDR1 MDHEN and CDR2 SYDVKM. With 4 bases removed from V and 4 bases from J, the gap between germline ends came to 7 bases. There are 12 residues in the CDR3. The CDR3, as DNA: TGTGCCAGCAGTTATCGGGGCTATGGCTACACCTTC. As protein: CASSYRGYGYTF.

The genes are TRBV5-1 and TRBJ2-5; tentatively, D is TRBD2 (5 bases). This CDR3 comprises 15 residues. Between the trimmed V and J ends, which lost 3 bases and 5 bases, there was a span of 17 bases. Germline V lookup: CDR1 SGHRS, CDR2 YFSETQ. The CDR3: CASSSAGEPGETQYF. Written as DNA, the CDR3 is TGCGCCAGCAGCTCGGCCGGGGAACCGGGGGAGACCCAGTACTTC.

The chain links TRBV4-3 to TRBJ2-6; D call uncertain. The CDR3 loop spans 18 amino acids. The V gene's germline CDR1 is LGHNA and CDR2 YSLEER. Trimming took 0 bases from V and 0 from J, leaving 12 bases between them. The CDR3 region is CASSQDRPWLSGANVLTF. The CDR3 nucleotides are TGCGCCAGCAGCCAAGACCGCCCCTGGCTCTCTGGGGCCAACGTCCTGACTTTC.

This clone was found a few times. This rearrangement joins TRBV7-2 to TRBJ1-4; 9 bases match TRBD1. The CDR3 runs 15 residues. From germline, CDR1 is SGHTA and CDR2 FQGNSA. V lost 4 bases and J lost 7; bases outside the gene matches: 7. The CDR3 DNA sequence: TGTGCCAGCAGCTCAACAGGGGGCTTCGGTGAAAAACTGTTTTTT. Protein product: CASSSTGGFGEKLFF. The entire variable domain, with the rest obtained from reference TRBV7-2 and TRBJ1-4, is as follows: GAGVSQSPSNKVTEKGKDVELRCDPISGHTALYWYRQSLGQGLEFLIYFQGNSAPDKSGLPSDRFSAERTGGSVSTLTIQRTQQEDSAVYLCASSSTGGFGEKLFFGSGTQLSVL.

This clone came up a few times. V is TRBV9 and J is TRBJ2-5, with D possibly matching TRBD1 (5 bases). V dropped 4 bases and J dropped 4 bases, with 11 bases sitting between them. The CDR3 loop spans 13 amino acids. Germline loops: CDR1 SGDLS, CDR2 YYNGEE. The CDR3 region is CASSLGHLETQYF. The CDR3, as DNA: TGTGCCAGCAGCCTCGGACACCTAGAGACCCAGTACTTC.

The genes are TRBV11-2 and TRBJ1-6; no reliable D call. V was pared by 3 bases and J by 6 bases, with 9 bases between. Germline CDR1 reads SGHAT; CDR2 reads FQNNGV. The CDR3 is 14 residues long. CDR3: CASSFLSPNSPLHF. The CDR3 nucleotides read TGTGCCAGCAGCTTTCTCAGTCCTAATTCACCCCTCCACTTT.

Remarks on this clone: This likely reflects a read error, since a far larger clone is one base away. This chain joins TRBV30 and TRBJ1-3, with D hard to call. The CDR3 has 13 residues. Trimming cost V 1 base and J 2 bases, with 6 bases left between them. Germline V gene data show CDR1 as GTSNPN and CDR2 as SVGIG (reference sequence). This chain's CDR3 is CAWSGVAGNTIYF. In DNA form, the CDR3 reads TGTGCCTGGAGTGGCGTGGCTGGAAACACCATATATTTT.

Only a few counts were recorded for this clone. V is TRBV30 and J is TRBJ2-7, with 12 bases fitting TRBD1. The junction had 5 bases not matched to a gene; V was cut back by 4 bases and J by 4 bases. The length of the CDR3 is 14 residues. Germline values: CDR1 GTSNPN, CDR2 SVGIG (reference sequence). CDR3 nucleotides: TGTGCCTGGACCGGGACAGGGGGCAGTTACGAGCAGTACTTC. Its protein product is CAWTGTGGSYEQYF.

This chain joins TRBV30 and TRBJ2-5; no definite D call. The CDR3 loop spans 11 amino acids. Per the germline V gene, CDR1 is GTSNPN and CDR2 is SVGIG (reference sequence). Trimming stripped 3 bases from V and 5 bases from J, with 7 bases between. CDR3 DNA sequence: TGTGCCTGGAGCCATCCCGAGACCCAGTACTTC. Residues: CAWSHPETQYF. The entire variable domain, with the rest obtained from reference TRBV30 and TRBJ2-5, is as follows: SQTIHQWPATLVQPVGSPLSLECTVEGTSNPNLYWYRQAAGRGLQLLFYSVGIGQISSEVPQNLSASRPQDRQFILSSKKLLLSDSGFYLCAWSHPETQYFGPGTRLLVL.

This clone is a singleton in its sample. Just one base apart from a much larger clone, this may be a read error. This same CDR3 is encoded by further DNA sequences in the sample. The chain is built from TRBV28 and TRBJ2-5; D remains ambiguous. Trimming stripped 6 bases from V and 2 bases from J, with 4 bases between. CDR3 length equals 11 residues. Germline V gene lookup returns CDR1 MDHEN and CDR2 SYDVKM. The CDR3 sequence is CASRNQETQYF. The CDR3 DNA reads TGTGCCAGCAGGAATCAAGAGACCCAGTACTTC.

A few counts support this clone. The CDR3 coding sequence is TGCGCCAGCAGTGTAGCCGGGACAGGGAGAGGAGAGACCCAGTACTTC. Amino acid sequence: CASSVAGTGRGETQYF. This chain joins TRBV10-2 and TRBJ2-5; 9 bases match TRBD1. The junction had 10 bases not matched to a gene; V was cut back by 4 bases and J by 4 bases. From germline, CDR1 is WSHSY and CDR2 SAAADI. The CDR3 consists of 16 residues.

The rearrangement joins TRBV20-1 to TRBJ2-5; D is unclear. Germline assignment: CDR1 DFQATT and CDR2 SNEGSKA (reference sequence). V was cut by 5 bases and J by 6 bases, with 10 bases left in between. There are 11 residues in the CDR3. For the CDR3, the DNA is TGCAGTGCTGTTCCCGCGAAGACCCAGTACTTC. Translating gives CSAVPAKTQYF.

This rearrangement joins TRBV20-1 to TRBJ1-1; TRBD1 might be the D (6 bases). CDR1 DFQATT and CDR2 SNEGSKA come from the germline V gene (reference sequence). The CDR3 consists of 10 residues. Trimming removed 7 bases at V and 4 bases at J, with 7 bases between. The CDR3 sequence: CSVGGTEAFF. As DNA, the CDR3 is TGCAGTGTAGGGGGCACTGAAGCTTTCTTT.

This rearrangement joins TRBV7-9 to TRBJ1-1; 9 bases are a match to TRBD1. This CDR3 spans 15 amino acids. With V trimmed by 3 bases and J by 4 bases, 6 bases remained unmatched. Germline V gene data show CDR1 as SEHNR and CDR2 as FQNEAQ (reference sequence). The CDR3, as DNA: TGTGCCAGCAGCTTCTCTCCGGGACAGGGCACTGAAGCTTTCTTT. It codes for CASSFSPGQGTEAFF.

V is TRBV2 and J is TRBJ2-5; possibly TRBD1 for D (6 bases). Between the trimmed V and J ends, which lost 4 bases and 5 bases, there was a span of 14 bases. Germline V gene sequence: CDR1 SNHLY, CDR2 FYNNEI. The CDR3 contains 14 residues. The CDR3 spells CASSGTTGHETQYF. CDR3 nucleotide sequence: TGTGCCAGCAGTGGGACGACAGGACATGAGACCCAGTACTTC.

The J gene is TRBJ1-6, the V gene TRBV5-1; weak D call: TRBD1 (6 bases). The CDR3 extends over 16 amino acids. Germline-derived CDR1 and CDR2 are SGHRS and YFSETQ. V gave up 4 bases and J gave up 6 bases, with 17 bases separating them. The CDR3 DNA sequence: TGCGCCAGCAGCGGGGGGCGTGCCGCCGGTAATTCACCCCTCCACTTT. This sequence encodes CASSGGRAAGNSPLHF.

This clone was counted between two and nine times. For the CDR3, the DNA is TGTGCCAGCAGTCCAACGACAGGGCCCTACGAGCAGTACTTC. Translating it yields CASSPTTGPYEQYF. The rearrangement uses TRBV7-8 and TRBJ2-7; 7 bases fit TRBD1. V lost 6 bases to trimming and J lost 2 bases; unmatched junction nucleotides: 7. The CDR3 has 14 residues. Per germline, CDR1 SGHVS and CDR2 FQNEAQ.

The CDR3 protein is CASSTRDRDGEQFF. CDR3 coding DNA: TGTGCCAGCAGCACCCGGGACAGGGATGGTGAGCAGTTCTTC. V gene TRBV7-8 combines with J gene TRBJ2-1; 9 bases fit TRBD1. Losses at the gene ends were 5 bases for V and 9 bases for J; bases not matched to a gene: 8. The CDR3 spans 14 residues. Germline V gives CDR1 SGHVS, CDR2 FQNEAQ.

Notes on this clone: Other DNA sequences in the sample encode the same CDR3. The chain is built from TRBV7-2 and TRBJ2-1; 11 bases are shared with TRBD2. The germline gives CDR1 SGHTA, CDR2 FQGNSA. The CDR3 consists of 16 residues. Losses at the gene ends were 1 base for V and 4 bases for J; bases not matched to a gene: 3. The CDR3 protein is CASSLGGTSGYNEQFF. The CDR3 DNA follows: TGTGCCAGCAGCTTAGGCGGGACTAGCGGATACAATGAGCAGTTCTTC.

This clone was detected only a few times. The chain combines TRBV7-2 with TRBJ2-4, with TRBD2 identical over 8 bases. The V gene's germline CDR1 is SGHTA and CDR2 FQGNSA. This CDR3 is 16 amino acids long. Losses at the gene ends were 1 base for V and 6 bases for J; bases not matched to a gene: 8. The CDR3 here is CASSLDSGGMGNIQYF. The CDR3 DNA sequence: TGTGCCAGCAGCTTAGACAGCGGGGGAATGGGAAACATTCAGTACTTC.